A selection of T cell receptor beta chains follows, all from one sample in a study of cytomegalovirus exposure and HLA in healthy donors. Clones were sequenced by immunoSEQ multiplex PCR, and TCRdb holds only the in-frame ones, with some missing. The sample contains some 200,000 clones, roughly 85% of which appear only once. Sequencing was performed on PBMCs. The origin of the receptors is a man younger than 30 in good health and CMV-seronegative. Both conserved end residues are part of each CDR3. The order of the fields is D gene, V gene, J gene, clone size, CDR3 DNA, CDR3 protein. A D gene is named only where the DNA matches it firmly. Clone size is stated in some rows and not others, as once, few, many or a class when expanded.

d_call: TRBD1
v_call: TRBV15
j_call: TRBJ1-5
clone_size: .
cdr3_nt: TGTGCCACCAGCAGAATCATCGGACAGGGGGATTTGGGCAATCAGCCCCAGCATTTT
cdr3_aa: CATSRIIGQGDLGNQPQHF

d_call: .
v_call: TRBV4-3
j_call: TRBJ1-3
clone_size: .
cdr3_nt: TGCGCCAGCAGCAAGGGGCAGGGGACCTCTGGAAACACCATATATTTT
cdr3_aa: CASSKGQGTSGNTIYF

d_call: TRBD1
v_call: TRBV27
j_call: TRBJ2-2
clone_size: .
cdr3_nt: TGTGCCAGCAGTCTGCAGGGGGCTGTTGGCACCGGGGAGCTGTTTTTT
cdr3_aa: CASSLQGAVGTGELFF

d_call: TRBD2
v_call: TRBV28
j_call: TRBJ2-1
clone_size: .
cdr3_nt: TGTGCCAGCAGTTTTCTACCGGGACTAGCGGGAGCGGCCAATGAGCAGTTCTTC
cdr3_aa: CASSFLPGLAGAANEQFF

d_call: .
v_call: TRBV5-4
j_call: TRBJ2-7
clone_size: .
cdr3_nt: TGTGCCAGCAGCGGTGGGGGGGCGCGCGAGCAGTACTTC
cdr3_aa: CASSGGGAREQYF

d_call: .
v_call: TRBV10-3
j_call: TRBJ1-5
clone_size: .
cdr3_nt: TGTGCCATCAGTGATCAGGGTTGGAGCAATCAGCCCCAGCATTTT
cdr3_aa: CAISDQGWSNQPQHF

d_call: .
v_call: TRBV30
j_call: TRBJ2-5
clone_size: .
cdr3_nt: TGTGCCTGGAGAATGGAAAGGCATAGGGGAGAGACCCAGTACTTC
cdr3_aa: CAWRMERHRGETQYF

d_call: TRBD1
v_call: TRBV9
j_call: TRBJ2-6
clone_size: few
cdr3_nt: TGTGCCAGCAGCGTAGCTACCAGGGGGCGCTTAACTGGGGCCAACGTCCTGACTTTC
cdr3_aa: CASSVATRGRLTGANVLTF

d_call: TRBD2
v_call: TRBV9
j_call: TRBJ2-1
clone_size: .
cdr3_nt: TGTGCCAGCAGCGTAGGGACTAGCGGGAGAAACAATGAGCAGTTCTTC
cdr3_aa: CASSVGTSGRNNEQFF

d_call: TRBD1
v_call: TRBV14
j_call: TRBJ1-6
clone_size: few
cdr3_nt: TGTGCCAGCTCGACAGGGACGAATAATTCACCCCTCCACTTT
cdr3_aa: CASSTGTNNSPLHF

d_call: .
v_call: TRBV4-3
j_call: TRBJ2-1
clone_size: .
cdr3_nt: TGCGCCAGCAGCCAATACCGGGACTACAATGAGCAGTTCTTC
cdr3_aa: CASSQYRDYNEQFF

d_call: .
v_call: TRBV28
j_call: TRBJ1-4
clone_size: .
cdr3_nt: TGTGCCAGCAGGTCGTTTGGGGGGGGCGAAGAAAAACTGTTTTTT
cdr3_aa: CASRSFGGGEEKLFF

d_call: TRBD1
v_call: TRBV28
j_call: TRBJ1-1
clone_size: .
cdr3_nt: TGTGCCAGCACCCGAGGGACAGTGAACACTGAAGCTTTCTTT
cdr3_aa: CASTRGTVNTEAFF

d_call: .
v_call: TRBV11-2
j_call: TRBJ2-1
clone_size: .
cdr3_nt: TGTGCCAGCAGCCTAACCGGGGAAAGCTCCTACAATGAGCAGTTCTTC
cdr3_aa: CASSLTGESSYNEQFF

d_call: TRBD2
v_call: TRBV5-6
j_call: TRBJ2-1
clone_size: .
cdr3_nt: TGTGCCAGCAGCTTGACTAGCGGGGTCTCCTACAATGAGCAGTTCTTC
cdr3_aa: CASSLTSGVSYNEQFF

d_call: TRBD1
v_call: TRBV5-6
j_call: TRBJ1-2
clone_size: .
cdr3_nt: TGTGCCAGCAGCTTGGTGGGACAGGGTTATGGCTACACCTTC
cdr3_aa: CASSLVGQGYGYTF

d_call: .
v_call: TRBV11-3
j_call: TRBJ2-3
clone_size: .
cdr3_nt: TGTGCCAGCAGCGTGGGACTTACAGATACGCAGTATTTT
cdr3_aa: CASSVGLTDTQYF

d_call: TRBD2
v_call: TRBV9
j_call: TRBJ2-3
clone_size: .
cdr3_nt: TGTGCCAGCAGCGTAGAGGGCGGGGGGACTAACACAGATACGCAGTATTTT
cdr3_aa: CASSVEGGGTNTDTQYF

d_call: .
v_call: TRBV6-1
j_call: TRBJ2-2
clone_size: few
cdr3_nt: TGTGCCAGCAGTGAATTGAGTCGGTCCGGGGAGCTGTTTTTT
cdr3_aa: CASSELSRSGELFF

d_call: TRBD1
v_call: TRBV28
j_call: TRBJ2-7
clone_size: few
cdr3_nt: TGTGCCAGCATAGGGACAGGGGGGACTCTTTACTTC
cdr3_aa: CASIGTGGTLYF

d_call: .
v_call: TRBV11-2
j_call: TRBJ1-3
clone_size: .
cdr3_nt: TGTGCCAGCAGCTCTCCCCTCGGGTTTGGAAACACCATATATTTT
cdr3_aa: CASSSPLGFGNTIYF

d_call: .
v_call: TRBV7-6
j_call: TRBJ2-1
clone_size: .
cdr3_nt: TGTGCCAGCAGCTTAGCTGCTAGCGGGACAGGAAATGAGCAGTTCTTC
cdr3_aa: CASSLAASGTGNEQFF

d_call: TRBD1
v_call: TRBV4-1
j_call: TRBJ2-2
clone_size: few
cdr3_nt: TGCGCCAGCAGCCAAGGGACAGGGATACCCGGGGAGCTGTTTTTT
cdr3_aa: CASSQGTGIPGELFF

d_call: TRBD1
v_call: TRBV9
j_call: TRBJ1-1
clone_size: .
cdr3_nt: TGTGCCAGCAGGGGCCCCACGGACAGGGGGAACACTGAAGCTTTCTTT
cdr3_aa: CASRGPTDRGNTEAFF

d_call: TRBD2
v_call: TRBV19
j_call: TRBJ2-7
clone_size: .
cdr3_nt: TGTGCCAGTAGTATACTAGCGGGACTCGGTTACGAGCAGTACTTC
cdr3_aa: CASSILAGLGYEQYF

d_call: .
v_call: TRBV19
j_call: TRBJ1-1
clone_size: .
cdr3_nt: TGTGCCAGTACGGGAATGGGAAACACTGAAGCTTTCTTT
cdr3_aa: CASTGMGNTEAFF

d_call: .
v_call: TRBV14
j_call: TRBJ2-1
clone_size: few
cdr3_nt: TGTGCCAGCAGTCCGGGGACTGCTAGGAACAATGAGCAGTTCTTC
cdr3_aa: CASSPGTARNNEQFF

d_call: .
v_call: TRBV7-9
j_call: TRBJ2-7
clone_size: .
cdr3_nt: TGTGCCAGCAGCTCCGGGATGGAAAGCTACGAGCAGTACTTC
cdr3_aa: CASSSGMESYEQYF

d_call: TRBD1
v_call: TRBV6-1
j_call: TRBJ1-6
clone_size: .
cdr3_nt: TGTGCCAGCAGGGAGACAGGGCCAGGTTCACCCCTCCACTTT
cdr3_aa: CASRETGPGSPLHF

d_call: TRBD2
v_call: TRBV28
j_call: TRBJ2-7
clone_size: .
cdr3_nt: TGTGCCAGCACCTCCGGTGGGTTAGCGGGACTGTCCTACGAGCAGTACTTC
cdr3_aa: CASTSGGLAGLSYEQYF

d_call: TRBD2
v_call: TRBV7-8
j_call: TRBJ2-7
clone_size: .
cdr3_nt: TGTGCCAGCAGCTTCTCCGGGACTACTCAGAACGAGCAGTACTTC
cdr3_aa: CASSFSGTTQNEQYF

d_call: .
v_call: TRBV7-2
j_call: TRBJ2-5
clone_size: few
cdr3_nt: TGTGCCAGCAGCTTAGATCCCTCCGGGAGTCCGCGAGAGACCCAGTACTTC
cdr3_aa: CASSLDPSGSPRETQYF

d_call: TRBD2
v_call: TRBV7-9
j_call: TRBJ2-1
clone_size: .
cdr3_nt: TGTGCCAGCAGCGAGCGGGGGGGCCATGAGCAGTTCTTC
cdr3_aa: CASSERGGHEQFF

d_call: .
v_call: TRBV7-2
j_call: TRBJ1-1
clone_size: .
cdr3_nt: TGTGCCAGCAGCTTGACAAGGGGGAACACTGAAGCTTTCTTT
cdr3_aa: CASSLTRGNTEAFF

d_call: .
v_call: TRBV6-1
j_call: TRBJ1-5
clone_size: .
cdr3_nt: TGTGCCACCAGGGCGGGAAGCAATCAGCCCCAGCATTTT
cdr3_aa: CATRAGSNQPQHF

d_call: .
v_call: TRBV19
j_call: TRBJ1-1
clone_size: .
cdr3_nt: TGTGCCAGTAGGAGGGACATAACTGAAGCTTTCTTT
cdr3_aa: CASRRDITEAFF

d_call: TRBD1
v_call: TRBV29-1
j_call: TRBJ2-5
clone_size: .
cdr3_nt: TGCAGCGTCGTTCGAAGAGGGGACAGTCAAGAGACCCAGTACTTC
cdr3_aa: CSVVRRGDSQETQYF

d_call: TRBD1
v_call: TRBV9
j_call: TRBJ1-1
clone_size: .
cdr3_nt: TGTGCCAGCAGCGTAGACGGACAGGGGGCGCTTAGGACTGAAGCTTTCTTT
cdr3_aa: CASSVDGQGALRTEAFF

d_call: .
v_call: TRBV2
j_call: TRBJ2-7
clone_size: .
cdr3_nt: TGTGCCAGCAGTGCTGCAGTAACCTACGAGCAGTACTTC
cdr3_aa: CASSAAVTYEQYF

d_call: TRBD1
v_call: TRBV6-5
j_call: TRBJ1-6
clone_size: .
cdr3_nt: TGTGCCAGCGGGCAGGGCCGGGACAGGAATTCACCCCTCCACTTT
cdr3_aa: CASGQGRDRNSPLHF

d_call: .
v_call: TRBV15
j_call: TRBJ2-3
clone_size: .
cdr3_nt: TGTGCCACCAGCAGAGATCAAGGGCCGGGGGGCACAGATACGCAGTATTTT
cdr3_aa: CATSRDQGPGGTDTQYF

d_call: TRBD1
v_call: TRBV11-3
j_call: TRBJ2-2
clone_size: .
cdr3_nt: TGTGCCAGCAGCTCTCCGGGACAGGGCAACGGGGAGCTGTTTTTT
cdr3_aa: CASSSPGQGNGELFF

d_call: TRBD1
v_call: TRBV7-6
j_call: TRBJ2-1
clone_size: once
cdr3_nt: TGTGCCAGCAGCTTACGGGGACAGGGCAATGAGCAGTTCTTC
cdr3_aa: CASSLRGQGNEQFF

d_call: .
v_call: TRBV6-5
j_call: TRBJ2-7
clone_size: many
cdr3_nt: TGTGCCAGCAGTTACTCGGACAGTTACGAGCAGTACTTC
cdr3_aa: CASSYSDSYEQYF

d_call: .
v_call: TRBV19
j_call: TRBJ2-7
clone_size: .
cdr3_nt: TGTGCCAGTAGCCGACAGGCGGATACCTACGAGCAGTACTTC
cdr3_aa: CASSRQADTYEQYF

d_call: TRBD2
v_call: TRBV29-1
j_call: TRBJ2-1
clone_size: .
cdr3_nt: TGCAGCGTGTCTACTAGCGGGGGAGGCAATGAGCAGTTCTTC
cdr3_aa: CSVSTSGGGNEQFF

d_call: TRBD1
v_call: TRBV19
j_call: TRBJ1-5
clone_size: .
cdr3_nt: TGTGCCAGTAGTACCCCGGGACAGTTCAATCAGCCCCAGCATTTT
cdr3_aa: CASSTPGQFNQPQHF

d_call: .
v_call: TRBV4-3
j_call: TRBJ2-1
clone_size: .
cdr3_nt: TGCGCCAGCAGCCAAGGGGGCAGTAGCTCCTACAATGAGCAGTTCTTC
cdr3_aa: CASSQGGSSSYNEQFF